These 24 T cell receptor beta chains came from one sample sequenced in a study of blood T cell repertoires in COVID-19. Data came from immunoSEQ multiplex PCR; TCRdb stores just in-frame clones and leaves some out. The sample holds about 170,000 clones, approximately 86% seen once. Sequenced: peripheral blood. The receptors derive from a woman at least 80 years old with COVID-19, enrolled during active disease.

This rearrangement joins TRBV6-5 to TRBJ1-2, with 9 bases that match TRBD1. Germline V CDR1 and CDR2: MNHEY, SVGAGI. The CDR3 is 13 residues long. J lost 5 bases, V lost 6 bases, and 4 bases had no gene match. The CDR3 coding sequence is TGTGCCAGCAGGGCCGGGACAGGGTATGGCTACACCTTC. It encodes CASRAGTGYGYTF.

This clone was detected only once. The V gene is TRBV7-8, the J gene TRBJ1-2, with 8 bases aligning to TRBD1. The J segment lost 7 bases and the V segment lost 2 bases, leaving 6 bases of the junction unmatched. This CDR3 comprises 14 residues. The V gene's germline CDR1 is SGHVS and CDR2 FQNEAQ. The CDR3 sequence is CASSLSAGGSGYTF. The CDR3 DNA is TGTGCCAGCAGCTTATCGGCAGGGGGCTCTGGCTACACCTTC.

The chain employs TRBV7-2 and TRBJ2-1, with D uncertain. The V end was cut by 0 bases, the J end by 0 bases, with 9 bases between. Germline V gene data show CDR1 as SGHTA and CDR2 as FQGNSA. The CDR3 runs 16 residues. The CDR3: CASSLAGSSSYNEQFF. The CDR3, as DNA: TGTGCCAGCAGCTTAGCGGGCTCGAGCTCCTACAATGAGCAGTTCTTC.

This clone was seen a few times. The chain employs TRBV12-3 or TRBV12-4 and TRBJ1-2; D is perhaps TRBD1 (5 bases). Trimming took 6 bases from V and 8 from J, leaving 13 bases between them. The length of the CDR3 is 12 residues. CDR3 residues: CASRLQGIGYTF. The CDR3, as DNA: TGTGCCAGCAGACTTCAGGGAATAGGCTACACCTTC.

The V call is TRBV2, the J call TRBJ2-7, with 9 positions matching TRBD1. Germline loops: CDR1 SNHLY, CDR2 FYNNEI. Germline trimming cut 5 bases from V and 4 bases from J; bases unmatched to any gene: 6. The CDR3 totals 14 residues. The CDR3 region is CASSPRQGVYEQYF. CDR3 bases: TGTGCCAGCAGTCCCCGACAGGGGGTTTACGAGCAGTACTTC.

The rearrangement links TRBV5-6 to TRBJ1-2; possibly TRBD1 for D (5 bases). This CDR3 has 15 residues. V lost 2 bases and J 3 bases, leaving 14 bases between the germline ends. Germline loops: CDR1 SGHDT, CDR2 YYEEEE. The CDR3 DNA follows: TGTGCCAGCAGCTTAAATCAGGACACGTACTATGGCTACACCTTC. Its translation is CASSLNQDTYYGYTF.

This sequence joins TRBV7-2 and TRBJ2-7, with a possible D match to TRBD1 (6 bases). V was shortened by 5 bases and J by 3 bases, with 23 bases between the two germline ends. The CDR3 is made up of 17 amino acids. Germline V lookup: CDR1 SGHTA, CDR2 FQGNSA. As DNA, the CDR3 is TGTGCCAGCAGCCAAACCTCCGGGACACCCTTTGTCTACGAGCAGTACTTC. As protein: CASSQTSGTPFVYEQYF.

This chain joins TRBV27 and TRBJ1-2, with a tentative D call TRBD1 (6 bases). Germline V lookup: CDR1 MNHEY, CDR2 SMNVEV (reference sequence). Trimming cost V 6 bases and J 8 bases, with 19 bases left between them. The CDR3 extends over 14 amino acids. The DNA of the CDR3 is TGTGCCAGCAGGTCTTCACAGGGAGTCTACGGCTACACCTTC. Protein: CASRSSQGVYGYTF.

This clone was seen once. The V gene is TRBV28, the J gene TRBJ2-3, with 8 nucleotides matching TRBD1. After removal of 4 bases from V and 2 bases from J, the junction contained 8 bases not matched to a gene. This CDR3 has 16 amino acids. Per the germline V gene, CDR1 is MDHEN and CDR2 is SYDVKM. The CDR3 nucleotides are TGTGCCAGCAGTTCCAGACAGGGGTCCTACACAGATACGCAGTATTTT. Protein product: CASSSRQGSYTDTQYF.

V gene TRBV7-3 combines with J gene TRBJ2-2; a possible D gene is TRBD1 (6 bases). Trimming stripped 4 bases from V and 5 bases from J, with 8 bases between. This CDR3 has 13 residues. Germline V gene data show CDR1 as SGHTA and CDR2 as FQGTGA. CDR3 DNA: TGTGCCAGCAGCTCCGGACAGACCGGGGAGCTGTTTTTT. Protein: CASSSGQTGELFF.

The chain uses TRBV6-5 and TRBJ1-2, with TRBD1 as a possible D gene (5 bases). This CDR3 has 14 amino acids. The germline gives CDR1 MNHEY, CDR2 SVGAGI. Trimming pared 1 base from V and 1 base from J, leaving 7 bases between. Here the CDR3 reads CASSYWGGNYGYTF. In DNA, the CDR3 is TGTGCCAGCAGTTACTGGGGCGGTAACTATGGCTACACCTTC.

Here the CDR3 DNA reads TGTGCCAGTAGTATCCAACCCGGGACTGGCTATGGCTACACCTTC. Translation: CASSIQPGTGYGYTF. The chain carries TRBV19 and TRBJ1-2, with D perhaps TRBD1 (5 bases). The CDR3 has 15 amino acids. In germline, CDR1 is LNHDA, CDR2 SQIVND (reference sequence). V lost 3 bases and J 4 bases, leaving 15 bases between the germline ends.

The chain joins TRBV28 to TRBJ1-5, with D perhaps matching TRBD1 (5 bases). This CDR3 contains 15 residues. V dropped 5 bases and J dropped 4 bases, with 15 bases sitting between them. Germline-derived CDR1 and CDR2 are MDHEN and SYDVKM. In DNA form, the CDR3 reads TGTGCCAGCAGTCTCGGACACCCAGGGAATCAGCCCCAGCATTTT. Its translation: CASSLGHPGNQPQHF.

V gene TRBV6-2 or TRBV6-3 combines with J gene TRBJ1-5; D ambiguous. Trimming pared 2 bases from V and 9 bases from J, leaving 14 bases between. This CDR3 region has 14 residues. CDR1 MNHEY and CDR2 SVGEGT come from the germline V gene. DNA for the CDR3: TGTGCCAGCAGTTACGGTGGCCGTTCAGGGCCCCAGCATTTT. This codes for CASSYGGRSGPQHF.

V and J are TRBV2 and TRBJ2-3; 7 nucleotides align to TRBD1. This CDR3 is 15 amino acids long. After removal of 6 bases from V and 2 bases from J, the junction contained 8 bases not matched to a gene. Germline CDR1 and CDR2: SNHLY and FYNNEI. CDR3 nucleotides: TGTGCCAGCAGCGAGGCCGGGACAGACACAGATACGCAGTATTTT. Its protein is CASSEAGTDTDTQYF.

Only a few counts were recorded for this clone. J is TRBJ2-7 and V is TRBV2; maybe TRBD2 (6 bases). V lost 4 bases and J 0 bases, leaving 16 bases between the germline ends. The germline CDR1 and CDR2 sequences are SNHLY and FYNNEI. CDR3 length: 16 amino acids. DNA for the CDR3: TGTGCCAGCAGTGCGCGCGGGGCTGGGGCCTCCTACGAGCAGTACTTC. It yields the protein CASSARGAGASYEQYF.

V and J are TRBV28 and TRBJ1-5; 8 bases align to TRBD1. This CDR3 contains 15 residues. CDR1 and CDR2 from the germline V gene are MDHEN and SYDVKM. V was pared by 6 bases and J by 6 bases, with 10 bases of the junction left unmatched. The CDR3 region is CASRSPDREIQPQHF. The CDR3 DNA is TGTGCCAGCAGGTCACCGGACAGGGAGATTCAGCCCCAGCATTTT.

The chain employs TRBV14 and TRBJ2-3, with TRBD1 identical over 8 bases. The CDR3 totals 17 residues. The V and J ends lost 4 bases and 2 bases, in that order; junction bases with no gene match: 11. Germline V gene sequence: CDR1 SGHDN, CDR2 FVKESK. The CDR3 DNA reads as TGTGCCAGCAGCCCTATTCCACAGGGGGTTGCCACAGATACGCAGTATTTT. It encodes CASSPIPQGVATDTQYF.

The rearrangement links TRBV9 to TRBJ1-1; TRBD1 agrees at 7 bases. This CDR3 is built from 14 residues. Per germline, CDR1 SGDLS and CDR2 YYNGEE. V gave up 0 bases and J gave up 4 bases; unmatched junction bases: 3. DNA of the CDR3: TGTGCCAGCAGCGTAGGAGACAGGGTCACTGAAGCTTTCTTT. Its translation is CASSVGDRVTEAFF.

The genes are TRBV6-5 and TRBJ2-7, with TRBD2 matching over 10 bases. J lost 4 bases, V lost 7 bases, and 10 bases had no gene match. Germline assignment: CDR1 MNHEY and CDR2 SVGAGI. The CDR3 has 15 residues. The DNA for the CDR3 is TGTGCCAGCACTTCCGGAGCGGGAGGGTTTTACGAGCAGTACTTC. Translation gives CASTSGAGGFYEQYF.

The chain combines TRBV18 with TRBJ2-3; TRBD2 matches 10 bases. This CDR3 has 16 residues. Unmatched junction bases numbered 4, after V lost 3 bases and J lost 1 base. Germline V CDR1 and CDR2: KGHSH, LQKENI. The CDR3 here is CASSPIAGGRTDTQYF. The CDR3 DNA reads TGTGCCAGCTCACCGATAGCGGGAGGTCGCACAGATACGCAGTATTTT. The entire variable domain, with the rest obtained from reference TRBV18 and TRBJ2-3, is as follows: NAGVMQNPRHLVRRRGQEARLRCSPMKGHSHVYWYRQLPEEGLKFMVYLQKENIIDESGMPKERFSAEFPKEGPSILRIQQVVRGDSAAYFCASSPIAGGRTDTQYFGPGTRLTVL.

V and J are TRBV5-6 and TRBJ2-3, with TRBD2 identical over 8 bases. CDR3 length: 15 amino acids. CDR1 and CDR2 (germline): SGHDT, YYEEEE. The ends lost 4 bases at V and 3 bases at J; junction bases unmatched: 7. CDR3: CASSPGLAITDTQYF. The CDR3 DNA reads TGTGCCAGCAGCCCCGGACTAGCAATTACAGATACGCAGTATTTT.

The V call is TRBV28, the J call TRBJ1-1; D may be TRBD1 (5 bases). Trimming took off 8 bases at V and 11 bases at J, with 15 bases between the two ends. There are 11 residues in the CDR3. Germline lookup yields CDR1 MDHEN and CDR2 SYDVKM. In DNA form, the CDR3 reads TGTGCCAGCGGCAGGGTAAATGGGGCTTTCTTT. Amino acid sequence: CASGRVNGAFF.

The chain is built from TRBV9 and TRBJ2-3; weak D call: TRBD2 (6 bases). This CDR3 region has 16 residues. Trimming took off 4 bases at V and 1 base at J, with 16 bases between the two ends. Per germline, CDR1 SGDLS and CDR2 YYNGEE. The CDR3 protein is CASSRDSQVGTDTQYF. CDR3 sequence (DNA): TGTGCCAGCAGCAGGGACTCCCAGGTGGGCACAGATACGCAGTATTTT. The whole variable domain, filled in from reference TRBV9 and TRBJ2-3, reads DSGVTQTPKHLITATGQRVTLRCSPRSGDLSVYWYQQSLDQGLQFLIQYYNGEERAKGNILERFSAQQFPDLHSELNLSSLELGDSALYFCASSRDSQVGTDTQYFGPGTRLTVL.